A selection of T cell receptor beta chains follows, all from one sample in a study of blood T cell repertoires in COVID-19. Clones were read by immunoSEQ multiplex PCR, and TCRdb kept only the in-frame ones, dropping some. The sample shows about 160,000 clones, about 92% of them seen only once. Material: peripheral blood. These TCRs come from a man aged 25 to 40 with COVID-19, enrolled during active disease. CDR3s include the opening cysteine and the closing phenylalanine or tryptophan. The order of the fields is J gene, D gene, V gene, clone size, CDR3 protein, CDR3 DNA. A D gene is named only where the DNA matches it firmly. Size is omitted from some rows. Given values are once, few, many or a class for expanded clones.

J gene: TRBJ2-7; D gene: TRBD1; V gene: TRBV3-1/TRBV3-2; clone size: .; CDR3 protein: CASRELDRDDSYEQYF; CDR3 DNA: TGTGCCAGCAGGGAACTCGACAGGGATGATTCCTACGAGCAGTACTTC
J gene: TRBJ1-1; D gene: .; V gene: TRBV28; clone size: .; CDR3 protein: CASSFGQNTEAFF; CDR3 DNA: TGTGCCAGCAGTTTTGGGCAGAACACTGAAGCTTTCTTT
J gene: TRBJ2-7; D gene: TRBD1; V gene: TRBV9; clone size: .; CDR3 protein: CASSPGQGFYEQYF; CDR3 DNA: TGTGCCAGCAGCCCCGGACAGGGATTCTACGAGCAGTACTTC
J gene: TRBJ2-7; D gene: .; V gene: TRBV2; clone size: .; CDR3 protein: CARGADSTYEQYF; CDR3 DNA: TGTGCCAGGGGGGCAGATTCGACCTACGAGCAGTACTTC
J gene: TRBJ2-3; D gene: .; V gene: TRBV19; clone size: .; CDR3 protein: CASSGTSQDTQYF; CDR3 DNA: TGTGCCAGTAGTGGTACTAGCCAAGATACGCAGTATTTT
J gene: TRBJ1-4; D gene: .; V gene: TRBV7-8; clone size: .; CDR3 protein: CASSPVGLATNEKLFF; CDR3 DNA: TGTGCCAGCAGCCCTGTGGGGCTTGCAACTAATGAAAAACTGTTTTTT
J gene: TRBJ1-1; D gene: .; V gene: TRBV15; clone size: .; CDR3 protein: CATSKRGYNTEAFF; CDR3 DNA: TGTGCCACCAGCAAGCGGGGCTACAACACTGAAGCTTTCTTT
J gene: TRBJ2-1; D gene: TRBD2; V gene: TRBV6-6; clone size: once; CDR3 protein: CASSRDRGRRLAGGISYNEQFF; CDR3 DNA: TGTGCCAGCAGTCGAGACAGGGGGCGTCGACTAGCGGGAGGGATTTCCTACAATGAGCAGTTCTTC
J gene: TRBJ2-1; D gene: TRBD1; V gene: TRBV7-8; clone size: .; CDR3 protein: CASSFELWDKGTGADEQFF; CDR3 DNA: TGTGCCAGCAGCTTCGAGCTCTGGGACAAGGGGACAGGGGCCGATGAGCAGTTCTTC
J gene: TRBJ1-2; D gene: TRBD1; V gene: TRBV19; clone size: .; CDR3 protein: CASSMSGTGDGYTF; CDR3 DNA: TGTGCCAGTAGCATGTCCGGGACAGGGGATGGCTACACCTTC
J gene: TRBJ1-5; D gene: .; V gene: TRBV19; clone size: .; CDR3 protein: CASLPQGASNQPQHF; CDR3 DNA: TGTGCCAGTCTACCACAGGGAGCCTCCAATCAGCCCCAGCATTTT
J gene: TRBJ2-2; D gene: TRBD1; V gene: TRBV5-1; clone size: .; CDR3 protein: CASSLGQGWTGELFF; CDR3 DNA: TGCGCCAGCAGCTTGGGACAGGGGTGGACCGGGGAGCTGTTTTTT
J gene: TRBJ1-1; D gene: TRBD1; V gene: TRBV27; clone size: .; CDR3 protein: CASRGGTGSLVRTEAFF; CDR3 DNA: TGTGCCAGCAGGGGCGGGACAGGGTCTTTAGTAAGGACTGAAGCTTTCTTT
J gene: TRBJ2-3; D gene: .; V gene: TRBV12-3/TRBV12-4; clone size: .; CDR3 protein: CASSLRGTDTQYF; CDR3 DNA: TGTGCCAGCAGTTTACGGGGCACAGATACGCAGTATTTT
J gene: TRBJ2-3; D gene: .; V gene: TRBV12-3/TRBV12-4; clone size: .; CDR3 protein: CASSLEEWDTQYF; CDR3 DNA: TGTGCCAGCAGTTTAGAAGAGTGGGATACGCAGTATTTT
J gene: TRBJ1-2; D gene: .; V gene: TRBV24-1; clone size: .; CDR3 protein: CATSDSRANGYGYTF; CDR3 DNA: TGTGCCACCAGTGATTCGAGGGCCAACGGCTATGGCTACACCTTC
J gene: TRBJ1-6; D gene: .; V gene: TRBV6-6; clone size: .; CDR3 protein: CASSYPRTRDNSPLHF; CDR3 DNA: TGTGCCAGCAGTTACCCGCGGACTCGAGATAATTCACCCCTCCACTTT
J gene: TRBJ2-1; D gene: .; V gene: TRBV4-3; clone size: .; CDR3 protein: CASSLSRQGDQFF; CDR3 DNA: TGCGCCAGCAGCCTAAGTAGGCAGGGTGATCAGTTCTTC
J gene: TRBJ1-2; D gene: .; V gene: TRBV3-1/TRBV3-2; clone size: .; CDR3 protein: CASSLTTVYGYTF; CDR3 DNA: TGTGCCAGCAGCCTAACGACAGTATATGGCTACACCTTC
J gene: TRBJ2-7; D gene: .; V gene: TRBV3-1/TRBV3-2; clone size: .; CDR3 protein: CASSQARGSGEQYF; CDR3 DNA: TGTGCCAGCAGCCAAGCTCGGGGATCGGGCGAGCAGTACTTC
J gene: TRBJ1-2; D gene: TRBD1; V gene: TRBV29-1; clone size: .; CDR3 protein: CSGRGLDYGYTF; CDR3 DNA: TGCAGCGGCAGGGGGCTAGACTATGGCTACACCTTC
J gene: TRBJ1-1; D gene: TRBD1; V gene: TRBV4-3; clone size: few; CDR3 protein: CASSRDSLVNTEAFF; CDR3 DNA: TGCGCCAGCAGCCGGGACAGCCTTGTGAACACTGAAGCTTTCTTT
J gene: TRBJ1-6; D gene: TRBD1; V gene: TRBV4-3; clone size: once; CDR3 protein: CASSQWTGNHNSPLHF; CDR3 DNA: TGCGCCAGCAGCCAATGGACAGGGAATCATAATTCACCCCTCCACTTT
J gene: TRBJ2-5; D gene: .; V gene: TRBV12-5; clone size: .; CDR3 protein: CASGLVYDGVNQETQYF; CDR3 DNA: TGTGCTAGTGGTTTGGTATACGACGGGGTCAACCAAGAGACCCAGTACTTC
J gene: TRBJ2-3; D gene: TRBD2; V gene: TRBV27; clone size: .; CDR3 protein: CASSPWRTSGRVSTDTQYF; CDR3 DNA: TGTGCCAGCAGTCCCTGGCGGACTAGCGGGAGGGTTAGCACAGATACGCAGTATTTT
J gene: TRBJ1-2; D gene: .; V gene: TRBV9; clone size: .; CDR3 protein: CASSVDQGRGYTF; CDR3 DNA: TGTGCCAGCAGCGTAGACCAGGGGCGAGGCTACACCTTC
J gene: TRBJ2-3; D gene: TRBD2; V gene: TRBV28; clone size: .; CDR3 protein: CASSWEWLAGRTDTQYF; CDR3 DNA: TGTGCCAGCAGCTGGGAGTGGCTAGCGGGACGCACAGATACGCAGTATTTT
J gene: TRBJ2-1; D gene: TRBD1; V gene: TRBV19; clone size: once; CDR3 protein: CASSRGQSSYNEQFF; CDR3 DNA: TGTGCCAGTAGTCGGGGACAGAGCTCCTACAATGAGCAGTTCTTC
J gene: TRBJ2-1; D gene: .; V gene: TRBV5-6; clone size: .; CDR3 protein: CASSPTPSGKYNEQFF; CDR3 DNA: TGTGCCAGCAGCCCCACCCCCAGCGGAAAATACAATGAGCAGTTCTTC
J gene: TRBJ1-1; D gene: .; V gene: TRBV6-2/TRBV6-3; clone size: .; CDR3 protein: CASSYSRGENTEAFF; CDR3 DNA: TGTGCCAGCAGTTACTCCCGGGGGGAGAACACTGAAGCTTTCTTT
J gene: TRBJ1-1; D gene: .; V gene: TRBV9; clone size: .; CDR3 protein: CASSLTGIGDTEAFF; CDR3 DNA: TGTGCCAGCAGCTTAACAGGGATTGGGGACACTGAAGCTTTCTTT
J gene: TRBJ1-2; D gene: TRBD1; V gene: TRBV28; clone size: .; CDR3 protein: CASTTGQGSGYTF; CDR3 DNA: TGTGCCAGCACCACGGGACAGGGTAGTGGCTACACCTTC
J gene: TRBJ2-7; D gene: .; V gene: TRBV10-1; clone size: .; CDR3 protein: CASSGQLSSYEQYF; CDR3 DNA: TGCGCCAGCAGTGGACAGCTAAGCTCCTACGAGCAGTACTTC
J gene: TRBJ1-2; D gene: TRBD1; V gene: TRBV6-5; clone size: .; CDR3 protein: CASRPGTAGVGYTF; CDR3 DNA: TGTGCCAGCAGGCCCGGGACAGCCGGTGTTGGCTACACCTTC
J gene: TRBJ2-2; D gene: .; V gene: TRBV19; clone size: .; CDR3 protein: CASRPRGAHTGELFF; CDR3 DNA: TGTGCCAGTCGCCCCCGGGGGGCACACACCGGGGAGCTGTTTTTT
J gene: TRBJ2-3; D gene: .; V gene: TRBV10-3; clone size: .; CDR3 protein: CATAPTGMADTQYF; CDR3 DNA: TGTGCCACCGCACCCACGGGAATGGCAGATACGCAGTATTTT
J gene: TRBJ2-5; D gene: .; V gene: TRBV27; clone size: .; CDR3 protein: CASSPLRQARVTQYF; CDR3 DNA: TGTGCCAGCAGCCCCCTTCGACAGGCCAGAGTGACCCAGTACTTC
J gene: TRBJ2-4; D gene: .; V gene: TRBV4-2; clone size: .; CDR3 protein: CASSQESARIRDIQYF; CDR3 DNA: TGTGCCAGCAGCCAAGAATCGGCTAGAATTCGGGACATTCAGTACTTC
J gene: TRBJ2-7; D gene: .; V gene: TRBV21-1; clone size: .; CDR3 protein: CASSASTLERSYEQYF; CDR3 DNA: TGTGCCAGCAGCGCATCGACCCTAGAGCGCTCCTACGAGCAGTACTTC
J gene: TRBJ2-2; D gene: TRBD1; V gene: TRBV11-2; clone size: .; CDR3 protein: CASSTRTGYTGELFF; CDR3 DNA: TGTGCCAGCAGCACTCGGACAGGCTACACCGGGGAGCTGTTTTTT
J gene: TRBJ2-1; D gene: .; V gene: TRBV19; clone size: .; CDR3 protein: CASSIAPRSYNEQFF; CDR3 DNA: TGTGCCAGTAGTATAGCCCCGCGCTCCTACAATGAGCAGTTCTTC
J gene: TRBJ2-5; D gene: .; V gene: TRBV12-3/TRBV12-4; clone size: .; CDR3 protein: CASRVGGETQYF; CDR3 DNA: TGTGCCAGCAGAGTGGGGGGAGAGACCCAGTACTTC
J gene: TRBJ2-1; D gene: TRBD2; V gene: TRBV27; clone size: .; CDR3 protein: CASSFSGGANEQFF; CDR3 DNA: TGTGCCAGCAGTTTTAGCGGGGGGGCGAATGAGCAGTTCTTC
J gene: TRBJ2-5; D gene: TRBD2; V gene: TRBV19; clone size: .; CDR3 protein: CASTQGGQGAETQYF; CDR3 DNA: TGTGCCAGTACCCAGGGAGGGCAGGGTGCAGAGACCCAGTACTTC
J gene: TRBJ2-1; D gene: TRBD2; V gene: TRBV14; clone size: once; CDR3 protein: CASSQVAGGSNEQFF; CDR3 DNA: TGTGCCAGCAGCCAAGTGGCGGGAGGGTCCAATGAGCAGTTCTTC
J gene: TRBJ2-2; D gene: TRBD2; V gene: TRBV9; clone size: .; CDR3 protein: CASSVQGLAASFTGELFF; CDR3 DNA: TGTGCCAGCAGCGTACAGGGACTAGCGGCCTCCTTCACCGGGGAGCTGTTTTTT
J gene: TRBJ2-5; D gene: TRBD2; V gene: TRBV27; clone size: .; CDR3 protein: CASTTRGGQETQYF; CDR3 DNA: TGTGCCAGCACCACCCGGGGGGGCCAAGAGACCCAGTACTTC
J gene: TRBJ2-2; D gene: .; V gene: TRBV10-3; clone size: .; CDR3 protein: CATALELGYNGELFF; CDR3 DNA: TGTGCCACCGCACTAGAGTTGGGGTACAACGGGGAGCTGTTTTTT
J gene: TRBJ2-1; D gene: TRBD2; V gene: TRBV28; clone size: .; CDR3 protein: CASSTTSGYYNEQFF; CDR3 DNA: TGTGCCAGCAGCACGACTAGCGGTTATTACAATGAGCAGTTCTTC
J gene: TRBJ1-5; D gene: .; V gene: TRBV19; clone size: .; CDR3 protein: CASTLRAPANQPQHF; CDR3 DNA: TGTGCCAGTACCCTCAGGGCTCCCGCAAATCAGCCCCAGCATTTT
J gene: TRBJ1-1; D gene: .; V gene: TRBV18; clone size: .; CDR3 protein: CAGRGMNTEAFF; CDR3 DNA: TGTGCCGGCAGGGGCATGAACACTGAAGCTTTCTTT
J gene: TRBJ2-7; D gene: TRBD1; V gene: TRBV27; clone size: .; CDR3 protein: CASTTSTGSPYEQYF; CDR3 DNA: TGTGCCAGCACCACTTCGACAGGGTCCCCCTACGAGCAGTACTTC